These T cell receptor beta chains were read from a single sample in a study of blood T cell repertoires in COVID-19. The table came from immunoSEQ multiplex PCR; TCRdb's copy has only in-frame clones and leaves some out. Here the sample spans more than 150,000 clones, around four fifths being singletons. What was sequenced was peripheral blood. Source of these receptors: a woman aged 25 to 39 with acute or convalescent COVID-19. Both conserved end residues are part of each CDR3. Fields, in order: clone size, J gene, V gene, D gene, CDR3 protein, CDR3 DNA. D genes are given only for firm matches. Clone size is not always given. Where it is, it says once, few, many or a class for expanded clones.

clone size: .
J gene: TRBJ2-1
V gene: TRBV5-1
D gene: .
CDR3 protein: CASSLAPGDFYNEQFF
CDR3 DNA: TGCGCCAGCAGCTTGGCCCCGGGGGACTTCTACAATGAGCAGTTCTTC

clone size: .
J gene: TRBJ1-5
V gene: TRBV12-2
D gene: .
CDR3 protein: CASRLWQGGQPQHF
CDR3 DNA: TGTGCAAGTCGCTTATGGCAGGGCGGTCAGCCCCAGCATTTT

clone size: .
J gene: TRBJ1-2
V gene: TRBV6-5
D gene: TRBD1
CDR3 protein: CASRTKGAGGYTF
CDR3 DNA: TGTGCCAGCAGGACCAAGGGGGCTGGTGGCTACACCTTC

clone size: once
J gene: TRBJ2-1
V gene: TRBV6-6
D gene: .
CDR3 protein: CASSYPVHEQFF
CDR3 DNA: TGTGCCAGCAGTTACCCTGTCCATGAGCAGTTCTTC

clone size: .
J gene: TRBJ2-3
V gene: TRBV5-1
D gene: TRBD1
CDR3 protein: CASSLAPTGSSADTQYF
CDR3 DNA: TGCGCCAGCAGCTTGGCTCCGACAGGGTCGTCGGCAGATACGCAGTATTTT

clone size: few
J gene: TRBJ2-4
V gene: TRBV7-3
D gene: .
CDR3 protein: CASSTGQRDIQYF
CDR3 DNA: TGTGCCAGCAGCACAGGACAGAGAGACATTCAGTACTTC

clone size: .
J gene: TRBJ2-4
V gene: TRBV20-1
D gene: .
CDR3 protein: CSASGDTTGKNIQYF
CDR3 DNA: TGCAGTGCTAGTGGGGACACCACGGGCAAAAACATTCAGTACTTC

clone size: .
J gene: TRBJ2-4
V gene: TRBV30
D gene: TRBD2
CDR3 protein: CAWNGGRADIQYF
CDR3 DNA: TGTGCCTGGAATGGCGGGAGGGCCGACATTCAGTACTTC

clone size: .
J gene: TRBJ1-1
V gene: TRBV30
D gene: .
CDR3 protein: CAWSKWGGGNTEAFF
CDR3 DNA: TGTGCCTGGAGTAAATGGGGAGGGGGGAACACTGAAGCTTTCTTT

clone size: .
J gene: TRBJ2-2
V gene: TRBV9
D gene: .
CDR3 protein: CASSVVSAGELFF
CDR3 DNA: TGTGCCAGCAGCGTGGTTAGTGCCGGGGAGCTGTTTTTT

clone size: .
J gene: TRBJ1-6
V gene: TRBV7-8
D gene: .
CDR3 protein: CASSLFHGTRNSPLHF
CDR3 DNA: TGTGCCAGCAGCCTATTTCACGGGACACGAAATTCACCCCTCCACTTT

clone size: .
J gene: TRBJ2-1
V gene: TRBV28
D gene: TRBD2
CDR3 protein: CASSPLTGGPDNEQFF
CDR3 DNA: TGTGCCAGCAGTCCCCTGACGGGAGGCCCCGACAATGAGCAGTTCTTC

clone size: few
J gene: TRBJ2-3
V gene: TRBV7-2
D gene: .
CDR3 protein: CASSLRPGDTQYF
CDR3 DNA: TGTGCCAGCAGCTTACGACCGGGAGATACGCAGTATTTT

clone size: .
J gene: TRBJ2-3
V gene: TRBV7-3
D gene: TRBD2
CDR3 protein: CASSLIGLAGRSTDTQYF
CDR3 DNA: TGTGCCAGCAGCTTAATAGGGCTAGCGGGCAGGAGTACAGATACGCAGTATTTT

clone size: .
J gene: TRBJ1-1
V gene: TRBV9
D gene: .
CDR3 protein: CASTDNEQVEAFF
CDR3 DNA: TGTGCCAGCACCGATAATGAACAGGTTGAAGCTTTCTTT

clone size: .
J gene: TRBJ2-7
V gene: TRBV7-2
D gene: TRBD1
CDR3 protein: CASSAGTVYSYEQYF
CDR3 DNA: TGTGCCAGCAGCGCCGGGACAGTCTACTCCTACGAGCAGTACTTC

clone size: .
J gene: TRBJ1-3
V gene: TRBV29-1
D gene: .
CDR3 protein: CSVEDTIQGGGNTIYF
CDR3 DNA: TGCAGCGTTGAAGATACCATACAGGGTGGCGGAAACACCATATATTTT

clone size: .
J gene: TRBJ2-5
V gene: TRBV18
D gene: TRBD1
CDR3 protein: CASSLRQGTGETQYF
CDR3 DNA: TGTGCCAGCTCACTTCGACAGGGTACAGGGGAGACCCAGTACTTC

clone size: .
J gene: TRBJ2-4
V gene: TRBV6-2/TRBV6-3
D gene: TRBD1
CDR3 protein: CASSKGQVLFDIQYF
CDR3 DNA: TGTGCCAGCAGTAAGGGACAGGTTCTTTTCGACATTCAGTACTTC

clone size: .
J gene: TRBJ1-2
V gene: TRBV3-1/TRBV3-2
D gene: .
CDR3 protein: CASSQDGQNYGYTF
CDR3 DNA: TGTGCCAGCAGCCAAGATGGGCAGAACTATGGCTACACCTTC

clone size: .
J gene: TRBJ1-4
V gene: TRBV16
D gene: TRBD1
CDR3 protein: CASSQLGQGIRDEKLFF
CDR3 DNA: TGTGCCAGCAGCCAATTGGGACAGGGGATAAGAGATGAAAAACTGTTTTTT

clone size: .
J gene: TRBJ2-7
V gene: TRBV27
D gene: TRBD1
CDR3 protein: CASRDRVSYEQYF
CDR3 DNA: TGTGCCAGCAGGGACAGGGTTTCCTACGAGCAGTACTTC

clone size: .
J gene: TRBJ2-3
V gene: TRBV9
D gene: TRBD2
CDR3 protein: CASSVGAGKSTDTQYF
CDR3 DNA: TGTGCCAGCAGCGTAGGAGCGGGGAAAAGCACAGATACGCAGTATTTT

clone size: .
J gene: TRBJ1-6
V gene: TRBV11-1
D gene: .
CDR3 protein: CASSLGSGNSPLHF
CDR3 DNA: TGTGCCAGCAGCCTCGGGAGTGGTAATTCACCCCTCCACTTT

clone size: .
J gene: TRBJ2-1
V gene: TRBV30
D gene: TRBD1
CDR3 protein: CAWRSGTGLGVQSYNEQFF
CDR3 DNA: TGTGCCTGGAGATCCGGGACAGGGCTGGGGGTACAGTCCTACAATGAGCAGTTCTTC

clone size: .
J gene: TRBJ2-2
V gene: TRBV7-8
D gene: TRBD2
CDR3 protein: CASSPRLAGGPGELFF
CDR3 DNA: TGTGCCAGCAGCCCTCGACTAGCGGGGGGGCCCGGGGAGCTGTTTTTT

clone size: .
J gene: TRBJ2-2
V gene: TRBV27
D gene: .
CDR3 protein: CASSLKQNTGELFF
CDR3 DNA: TGTGCCAGCAGTTTAAAACAGAACACCGGGGAGCTGTTTTTT

clone size: .
J gene: TRBJ2-7
V gene: TRBV4-2
D gene: TRBD2
CDR3 protein: CASSQGLAGLSYEQYF
CDR3 DNA: TGTGCCAGCAGCCAAGGCCTAGCGGGACTTTCCTACGAGCAGTACTTC

clone size: once
J gene: TRBJ2-5
V gene: TRBV5-1
D gene: TRBD1
CDR3 protein: CASSGTGTGTLTQYF
CDR3 DNA: TGCGCCAGCAGCGGTACCGGGACAGGGACGCTAACCCAGTACTTC

clone size: .
J gene: TRBJ2-7
V gene: TRBV7-2
D gene: .
CDR3 protein: CASSPSKSRRTYEQYF
CDR3 DNA: TGTGCCAGCAGCCCCTCCAAGAGCAGGCGAACATACGAGCAGTACTTC

clone size: .
J gene: TRBJ2-3
V gene: TRBV2
D gene: .
CDR3 protein: CASSAPVLSTDTQYF
CDR3 DNA: TGTGCCAGCAGTGCACCGGTCCTCAGCACAGATACGCAGTATTTT

clone size: .
J gene: TRBJ1-2
V gene: TRBV12-3/TRBV12-4
D gene: TRBD1
CDR3 protein: CASSLRGQSYTF
CDR3 DNA: TGTGCCAGCAGTCTCCGGGGACAGAGCTACACCTTC

clone size: .
J gene: TRBJ2-7
V gene: TRBV19
D gene: TRBD2
CDR3 protein: CASIPPKRESIEQYF
CDR3 DNA: TGTGCCAGTATTCCTCCCAAGCGGGAGTCTATCGAGCAGTACTTC

clone size: .
J gene: TRBJ1-5
V gene: TRBV4-2
D gene: .
CDR3 protein: CASSQDWRQGNQPQHF
CDR3 DNA: TGTGCCAGCAGCCAAGATTGGCGCCAGGGCAATCAGCCCCAGCATTTT

clone size: once
J gene: TRBJ2-5
V gene: TRBV15
D gene: .
CDR3 protein: CATSSLRGYQETQYF
CDR3 DNA: TGTGCCACCAGCAGCCTTAGGGGATACCAAGAGACCCAGTACTTC

clone size: .
J gene: TRBJ2-2
V gene: TRBV5-4
D gene: .
CDR3 protein: CASSTGQPELFF
CDR3 DNA: TGTGCCAGCAGCACCGGACAGCCGGAGCTGTTTTTT

clone size: .
J gene: TRBJ1-2
V gene: TRBV10-3
D gene: .
CDR3 protein: CAITPQGNYGYTF
CDR3 DNA: TGTGCCATCACCCCCCAGGGTAACTATGGCTACACCTTC

clone size: .
J gene: TRBJ1-5
V gene: TRBV28
D gene: TRBD1
CDR3 protein: CASRPTGVGPQHF
CDR3 DNA: TGTGCCAGCAGACCGACAGGGGTCGGGCCCCAGCATTTT

clone size: once
J gene: TRBJ2-2
V gene: TRBV28
D gene: .
CDR3 protein: CASNAPGDTGELFF
CDR3 DNA: TGTGCCAGCAATGCACCCGGGGATACCGGGGAGCTGTTTTTT

clone size: .
J gene: TRBJ2-7
V gene: TRBV5-5
D gene: .
CDR3 protein: CASSLAYNEQYF
CDR3 DNA: TGTGCCAGCAGCTTGGCCTATAACGAGCAGTACTTC

clone size: .
J gene: TRBJ1-2
V gene: TRBV28
D gene: TRBD1
CDR3 protein: CASSLTGVGYGYTF
CDR3 DNA: TGTGCCAGCAGTTTAACAGGGGTGGGGTATGGCTACACCTTC

clone size: once
J gene: TRBJ2-7
V gene: TRBV4-3
D gene: TRBD1
CDR3 protein: CASSLYRGSSYEQYF
CDR3 DNA: TGCGCCAGCAGCCTATACAGGGGGAGCTCCTACGAGCAGTACTTC

clone size: .
J gene: TRBJ2-7
V gene: TRBV19
D gene: TRBD2
CDR3 protein: CASSMRLAGPGEQYF
CDR3 DNA: TGTGCCAGTAGTATGCGACTAGCGGGGCCGGGCGAGCAGTACTTC

clone size: .
J gene: TRBJ2-3
V gene: TRBV5-1
D gene: .
CDR3 protein: CASSWTGRGTDTQYF
CDR3 DNA: TGCGCCAGCAGCTGGACAGGGAGGGGCACAGATACGCAGTATTTT

clone size: .
J gene: TRBJ2-7
V gene: TRBV27
D gene: TRBD1
CDR3 protein: CASSPRGRGEQYF
CDR3 DNA: TGTGCCAGCAGTCCCAGGGGGCGGGGCGAGCAGTACTTC

clone size: .
J gene: TRBJ2-7
V gene: TRBV5-1
D gene: TRBD1
CDR3 protein: CASSKGTGEEQYF
CDR3 DNA: TGCGCCAGCAGCAAGGGGACAGGGGAAGAGCAGTACTTC